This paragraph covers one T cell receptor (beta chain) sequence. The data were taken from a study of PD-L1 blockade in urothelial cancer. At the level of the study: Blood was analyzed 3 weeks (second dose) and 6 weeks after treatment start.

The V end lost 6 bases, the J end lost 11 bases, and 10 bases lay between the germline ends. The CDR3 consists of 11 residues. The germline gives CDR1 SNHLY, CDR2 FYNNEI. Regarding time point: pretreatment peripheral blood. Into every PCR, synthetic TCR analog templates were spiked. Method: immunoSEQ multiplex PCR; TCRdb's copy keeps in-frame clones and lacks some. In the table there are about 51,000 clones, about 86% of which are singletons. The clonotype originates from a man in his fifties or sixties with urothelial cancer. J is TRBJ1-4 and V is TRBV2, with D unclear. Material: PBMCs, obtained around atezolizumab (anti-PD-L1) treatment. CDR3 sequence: CASREGWKLFF. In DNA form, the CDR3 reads TGTGCCAGCAGGGAGGGTTGGAAACTGTTTTTT. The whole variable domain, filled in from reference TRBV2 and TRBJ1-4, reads EPEVTQTPSHQVTQMGQEVILRCVPISNHLYFYWYRQILGQKVEFLVSFYNNEISEKSEIFDDQFSVERPDGSNFTLKIRSTKLEDSAMYFCASREGWKLFFGSGTQLSVL.